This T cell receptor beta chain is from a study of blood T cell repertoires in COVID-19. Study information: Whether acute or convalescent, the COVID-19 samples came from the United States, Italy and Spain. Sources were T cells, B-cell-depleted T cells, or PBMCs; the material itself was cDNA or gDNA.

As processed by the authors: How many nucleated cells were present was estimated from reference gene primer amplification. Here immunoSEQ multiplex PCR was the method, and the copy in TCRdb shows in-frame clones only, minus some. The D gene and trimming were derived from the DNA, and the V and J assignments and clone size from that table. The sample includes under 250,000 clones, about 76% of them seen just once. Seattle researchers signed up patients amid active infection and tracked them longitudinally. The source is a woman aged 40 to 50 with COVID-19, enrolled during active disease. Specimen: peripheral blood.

CDR3 residues: CASSSPGLAVFTGELFF. The CDR3 DNA sequence: TGTGCCAGCAGCTCACCGGGACTAGCGGTATTCACCGGGGAGCTGTTTTTT. The chain carries TRBV5-4 and TRBJ2-2, with 11 bases aligning to TRBD2. The V gene end was trimmed by 3 bases and the J gene end by 4 bases; junction bases not matched to a gene: 8. CDR1 is SGHNT, CDR2 YYREEE, per germline (reference sequence). The CDR3 is 17 residues long.